This T cell receptor beta chain was sequenced for a study of shared clonotypes between healthy human individuals. Overall study context: The people who gave samples were a couple of women and three men aged 18 to 49. Used for every donor were three CD4 naive, three CD4 memory, two CD8 naive and one CD8 memory plate.

The junction had 6 bases not matched to a gene; V was cut back by 3 bases and J by 3 bases. Germline CDR1 and CDR2: ENHRY and SYGVKD. This CDR3 is built from 15 residues. Study conclusions and caveats: Non-shared clonotypes showed lower generation probabilities than clonotypes common to all four donors.

Recent vaccinations or acute infections were absent in the healthy HIV-negative adult donors. Data came from immunoSEQ multiplex PCR; TCRdb stores just in-frame clones and leaves some out. This table has more than 2 million clones, roughly 94% appearing once. A note on this clone: Its antigen is still unknown.

This sequence joins TRBV10-3 and TRBJ2-3, with 7 bases fitting TRBD2. The sequencing input was naive CD4+ T cells sorted from blood. Subset reported: CD45RA+ positively selected. The TCR originated in a man between 18 and 35 years old in good health. The CDR3 sequence: CAISDTLAATDTQYF. The CDR3 DNA reads as TGTGCCATCAGTGATACGCTAGCGGCTACAGATACGCAGTATTTT.